This T cell receptor beta chain appears in the sequencing data of a study of identical twins. TCRdb re-called the 5' RACE reads through MiXCR, storing one row per CDR3 protein. The top ten clones hold around 13% of a sample with 600,000 to 850,000 distinct CDR3 sequences, 15% to 20% of them seen once. This CDR3 contains 13 residues. V was shortened by 3 bases and J by 7 bases, with 13 bases between the two germline ends. The table lists this clonotype with a few counts. This same sample was also taken into another study, of T cells expressing NK-cell markers. That report notes: The TCR beta repertoires originated in sorted CD3+CD56+NKG2C+, CD3+CD56+NKG2C- and CD3+CD56-NKG2C+ T cells. One of eight sequenced donors was HCMV-seronegative; the other seven were seropositive. One observes that, in several donors, these clonotypes were also the leading ones within the CD3+CD56-NKG2C+ fraction. Clarity on HCMV specificity was lacking for the expanded NKG2C+ T cell clones.

Source material: PBMCs. The sequence derives from a woman between 18 and 30 years old in good health. The chain uses TRBV12-3 or TRBV12-4 and TRBJ2-7; D is ambiguous. The CDR3 sequence is CASSLRPTQEQYF. The CDR3 nucleotides read TGTGCCAGCAGTTTGAGACCGACGCAAGAGCAGTACTTC.